The clone carrying this T cell receptor beta chain appeared many times. Its specificity is not known. This sample was taken from a study of beta chain features in type 1 diabetes. The authors reverse transcribed all of the isolated RNA, so sequencing captured expressed TCRB transcripts. TCRdb's table, derived via immunoSEQ multiplex PCR, lists solely in-frame clones and lacks some. This sample carries a few hundred thousand clones, 9.6% of them seen once, and the ten largest clones take about 0.64%. V gave up 5 bases and J gave up 2 bases; unmatched junction bases: 12. This CDR3 contains 16 residues. Germline V CDR1 and CDR2: SGHVS, FNYEAQ. Study-level results: The study left unresolved whether HLA type influences TCRB rearrangement. When Type 1 diabetes patients were examined, their TCRB CDR3s proved moderately but significantly shorter in all four CD4+ subsets.

This receptor was obtained from a man under 40 with type 1 diabetes. Source material: central memory CD4+ T cells from blood. The gene calls are TRBV7-6 and TRBJ2-7; 7 bases agree with TRBD2. CDR3: CASSLRWGRVTYEQYF. DNA for the CDR3: TGTGCCAGCAGCCTCCGGTGGGGGAGGGTCACCTACGAGCAGTACTTC.